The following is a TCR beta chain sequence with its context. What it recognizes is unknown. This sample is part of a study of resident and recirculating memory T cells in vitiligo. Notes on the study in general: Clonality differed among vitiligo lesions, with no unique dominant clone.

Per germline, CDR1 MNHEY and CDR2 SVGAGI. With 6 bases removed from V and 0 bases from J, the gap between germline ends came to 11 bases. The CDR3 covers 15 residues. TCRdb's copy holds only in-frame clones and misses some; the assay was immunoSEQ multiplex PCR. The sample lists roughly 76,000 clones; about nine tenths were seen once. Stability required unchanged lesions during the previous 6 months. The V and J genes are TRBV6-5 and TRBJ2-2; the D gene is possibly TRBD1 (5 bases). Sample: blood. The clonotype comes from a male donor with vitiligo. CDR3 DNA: TGTGCCAGCAGCCCAGGGTTCGCGAACACCGGGGAGCTGTTTTTT. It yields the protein CASSPGFANTGELFF.